These 9 T cell receptor beta chains share one sample of origin, sequenced in a study of tumor and adjacent non-tumor tissue in lung cancer. TCRbeta libraries were built with three rounds of nested PCR, modified from ARM-PCR. TCRdb reprocessed the multiplex PCR reads with MiXCR, giving one entry per CDR3 protein. The sample shows 100,000 or so distinct CDR3 sequences, about 80% of them seen only once. RNA was extracted from bulk tissue without any cell sorting. The normal lung tissue was taken more than 3 cm from the tumor edge. Sequenced input: distant non-tumor lung tissue. The origin of the receptors is a man in his 60s with small cell lung cancer.

The CDR3 sequence is CASNPGTRDGQFF. The CDR3 DNA follows: TGTGCCAGCAATCCTGGGACTAGAGATGGGCAGTTCTTC. The gene calls are TRBV12-3 or TRBV12-4 and TRBJ2-1; 8 positions match TRBD2. V was clipped by 7 bases and J by 12 bases; unmatched bases: 11. CDR3 length: 13 residues.

This chain links TRBV29-1 with TRBJ2-1; D unresolved. The CDR3 runs to 15 residues. Per the germline V gene, CDR1 is SQVTM and CDR2 is ANQGSEA. Trimming shortened V by 6 bases and J by 0 bases, and 15 bases separated the two germline ends. CDR3 sequence (DNA): TGCAGCGTGGACCTCCATATCGGCTCCTACAATGAGCAGTTCTTC. It codes for CSVDLHIGSYNEQFF.

This chain connects TRBV6-1 to TRBJ2-1; D is possibly TRBD2 (5 bases). The CDR3 has 14 amino acids. Between the trimmed V and J ends, which lost 7 bases and 13 bases, there was a span of 23 bases. Germline assignment: CDR1 MNHNS and CDR2 SASEGT. The CDR3 here is CASIFSGSRNVQFF. Here the CDR3 DNA reads TGTGCCAGCATCTTTAGTGGGAGTAGGAATGTACAGTTCTTC.

In the case of this clonotype: Since the CDR3 does not end with the conserved phenylalanine or tryptophan, this likely comes from a read error. The chain has TRBV7-9 and TRBJ2-1, with TRBD1 identical over 10 bases. With 5 bases clipped from V and 7 bases from J, the junction kept 14 bases outside the gene matches. The CDR3 contains 17 residues. CDR1 is SEHNR and CDR2 is FQNEAQ in the germline V gene (reference sequence). Written as DNA, the CDR3 is TGTGCCAGCAGCCGAGATTTTCGGGACAGGGGAAGTAATGAGCAGTTCTTA. Protein product: CASSRDFRDRGSNEQFL.

The chain employs TRBV29-1 and TRBJ2-3; D possibly matches TRBD1 or TRBD2 (5 bases each). The ends were cut back, 8 bases at V and 1 base at J, with 13 bases in the middle. Looked up from germline, CDR1 is SQVTM and CDR2 is ANQGSEA. This CDR3 contains 13 residues. CDR3 bases: TGCAGCTCTCTACAGGAGGGCACAGATACGCAGTATTTT. Residues: CSSLQEGTDTQYF.

To note about this clonotype: This may be a read error, as it is one base from a much larger clone. This sequence joins TRBV24-1 and TRBJ2-2; the D gene is possibly TRBD1 (5 bases). The CDR3 runs to 14 residues. The germline V gene encodes CDR1 KGHDR and CDR2 SFDVKD. The CDR3 spells CANSDADTGRQLFF. The CDR3 bases are TGTGCCAACAGTGATGCGGACACCGGACGGCAGCTGTTTTTT.

Remarks on this clonotype: Given the absence of the conserved phenylalanine or tryptophan at the CDR3 end, a read error is likely. It is unclear where the CDR3 begins or ends on the DNA, so no DNA is shown, and the CDR3 is as TCRdb lists it. The V call is TRBV12-3 or TRBV12-4, the J call TRBJ2-1; the D call of TRBD1 is as the table states it, not checked on the DNA. The length of the CDR3 is 13 amino acids, counting both ends. The CDR3 loop is CASSLGQYNEQFL.

A remark on this clonotype: A read error may produce the germline difference seen at one junction end. The V gene is TRBV11-2, the J gene TRBJ2-6; 9 nucleotides line up with TRBD2. The length of the CDR3 is 18 residues. The germline V gene encodes CDR1 SGHAT and CDR2 FQNNGV. CDR3 DNA: TGTGCCAGCAGCTTAATCCTAGCGGGAACCTCTGGGGCTAACGTCCTGACTTTC. It specifies CASSLILAGTSGANVLTF.

Only one count was recorded for this clonotype. Given the absence of the conserved phenylalanine or tryptophan at the CDR3 end, a read error is likely. The chain recombines TRBV13 with TRBJ1-6; D is uncertain. The length of the CDR3 is 17 residues. CDR1 is PRHDT and CDR2 is FYEKMQ in the germline V gene (reference sequence). The V gene lost 8 bases and the J gene lost 2 bases, with 19 bases spanning the gap. The CDR3 DNA is TGTGCCAGCGGCCAAAACGACGGAAGCACCTATAATTCACCCCTCCACTAT. This gives the protein CASGQNDGSTYNSPLHY.